This T cell receptor (beta chain) is drawn from a study of neurological immune-mediated disorders. Time point reported: technical triplicate 3. Unsorted libraries were prepared from 2 million PBMCs held at -80 C. Via MiXCR, TCRdb re-called the 5' RACE reads, giving one row per CDR3 protein. The table has around 47,000 distinct CDR3 sequences, under 25% seen once. General study findings and limits: The study found the most TCR clonal expansion in HTLV-1-associated myelopathy and the least in multiple sclerosis, below healthy controls.

This clonotype was counted many times. Its target is not known. The sample consisted of PBMCs. The source is a man aged 55 to 70 with HTLV-1-associated myelopathy (HAM/TSP).

CDR3 in amino acids: CASSPGLAGYTGELFF. CDR3 DNA sequence: TGCGCCAGCAGCCCAGGACTAGCGGGATACACCGGGGAGCTGTTTTTT. The genes are TRBV5-1 and TRBJ2-2, with TRBD2 matching 12 bases. The trim removed 4 bases at V and 3 bases at J, leaving 4 bases unmatched. Germline V gives CDR1 SGHRS, CDR2 YFSETQ. This CDR3 is 16 amino acids long.